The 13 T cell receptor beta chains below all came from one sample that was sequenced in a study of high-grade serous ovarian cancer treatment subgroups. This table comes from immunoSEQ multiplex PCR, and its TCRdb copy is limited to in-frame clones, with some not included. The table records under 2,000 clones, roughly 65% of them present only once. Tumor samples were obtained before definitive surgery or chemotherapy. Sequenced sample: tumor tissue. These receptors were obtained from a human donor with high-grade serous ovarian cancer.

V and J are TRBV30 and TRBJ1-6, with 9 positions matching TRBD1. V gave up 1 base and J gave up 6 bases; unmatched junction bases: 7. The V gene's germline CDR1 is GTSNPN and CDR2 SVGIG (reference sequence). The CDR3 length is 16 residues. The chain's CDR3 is CAWSGGDRVLNSPLHF. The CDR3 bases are TGTGCCTGGAGTGGGGGGGACAGGGTGCTTAATTCACCCCTCCACTTT.

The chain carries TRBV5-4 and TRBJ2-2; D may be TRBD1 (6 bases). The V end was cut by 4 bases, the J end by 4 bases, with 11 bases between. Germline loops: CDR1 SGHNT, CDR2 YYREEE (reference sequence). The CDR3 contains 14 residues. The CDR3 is CASSIGTTTGELFF. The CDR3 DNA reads TGTGCCAGCAGCATCGGGACAACCACCGGGGAGCTGTTTTTT. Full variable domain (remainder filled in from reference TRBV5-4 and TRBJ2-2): ETGVTQSPTHLIKTRGQQVTLRCSSQSGHNTVSWYQQALGQGPQFIFQYYREEENGRGNFPPRFSGLQFPNYSSELNVNALELDDSALYLCASSIGTTTGELFFGEGSRLTVL.

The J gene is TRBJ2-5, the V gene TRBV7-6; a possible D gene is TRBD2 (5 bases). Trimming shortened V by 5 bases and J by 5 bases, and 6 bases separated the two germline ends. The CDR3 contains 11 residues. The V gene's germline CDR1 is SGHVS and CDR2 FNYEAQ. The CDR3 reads CASSPGETQYF. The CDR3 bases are TGTGCCAGCAGCCCGGGGGAGACCCAGTACTTC.

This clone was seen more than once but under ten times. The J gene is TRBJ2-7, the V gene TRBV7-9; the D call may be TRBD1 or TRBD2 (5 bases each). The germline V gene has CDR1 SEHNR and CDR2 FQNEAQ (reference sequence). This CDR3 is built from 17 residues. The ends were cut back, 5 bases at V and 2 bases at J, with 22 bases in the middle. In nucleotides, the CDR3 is TGTGCCAGCAGCATATCCGGGACGGCCAACTCCCCCTACGAGCAGTACTTC. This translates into CASSISGTANSPYEQYF.

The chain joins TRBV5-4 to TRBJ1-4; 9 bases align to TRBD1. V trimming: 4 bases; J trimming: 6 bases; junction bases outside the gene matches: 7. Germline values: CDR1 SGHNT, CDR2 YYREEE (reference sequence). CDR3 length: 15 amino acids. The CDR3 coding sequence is TGTGCCAGCAGCCAAAACAGGGGGCTGGATGAAAAACTGTTTTTT. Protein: CASSQNRGLDEKLFF.

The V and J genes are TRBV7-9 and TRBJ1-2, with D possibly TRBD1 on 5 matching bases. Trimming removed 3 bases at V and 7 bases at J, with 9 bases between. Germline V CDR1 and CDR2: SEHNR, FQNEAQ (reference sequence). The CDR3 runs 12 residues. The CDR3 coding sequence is TGTGCCAGCAGCTTTCAGGGTGGTGGCTACACCTTC. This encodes CASSFQGGGYTF.

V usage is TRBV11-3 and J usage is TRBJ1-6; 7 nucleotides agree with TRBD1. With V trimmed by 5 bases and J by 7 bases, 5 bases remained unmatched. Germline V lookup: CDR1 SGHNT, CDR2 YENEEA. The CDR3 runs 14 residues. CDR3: CASSLQGFNSPLHF. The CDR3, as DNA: TGTGCCAGCAGCCTACAGGGGTTCAATTCACCCCTCCACTTT.

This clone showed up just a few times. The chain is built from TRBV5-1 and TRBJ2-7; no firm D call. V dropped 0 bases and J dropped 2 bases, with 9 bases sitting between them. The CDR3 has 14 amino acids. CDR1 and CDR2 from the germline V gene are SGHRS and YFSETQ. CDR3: CASSLAGDPYEQYF. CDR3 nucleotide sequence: TGCGCCAGCAGCTTGGCCGGAGACCCCTACGAGCAGTACTTC.

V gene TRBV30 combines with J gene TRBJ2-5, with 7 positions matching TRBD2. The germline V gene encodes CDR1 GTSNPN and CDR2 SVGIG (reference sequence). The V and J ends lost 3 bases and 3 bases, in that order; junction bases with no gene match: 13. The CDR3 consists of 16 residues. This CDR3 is CAWSGWELADEETQYF. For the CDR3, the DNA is TGTGCCTGGAGCGGATGGGAGCTAGCGGATGAAGAGACCCAGTACTTC.

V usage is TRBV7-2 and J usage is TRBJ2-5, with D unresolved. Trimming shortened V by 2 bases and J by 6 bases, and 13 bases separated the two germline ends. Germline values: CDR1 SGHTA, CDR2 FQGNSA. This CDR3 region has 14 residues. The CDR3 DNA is TGTGCCAGCAGCTTATCTACCCCCCGCCAGACCCAGTACTTC. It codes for CASSLSTPRQTQYF. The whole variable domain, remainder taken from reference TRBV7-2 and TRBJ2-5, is GAGVSQSPSNKVTEKGKDVELRCDPISGHTALYWYRQSLGQGLEFLIYFQGNSAPDKSGLPSDRFSAERTGGSVSTLTIQRTQQEDSAVYLCASSLSTPRQTQYFGPGTRLLVL.

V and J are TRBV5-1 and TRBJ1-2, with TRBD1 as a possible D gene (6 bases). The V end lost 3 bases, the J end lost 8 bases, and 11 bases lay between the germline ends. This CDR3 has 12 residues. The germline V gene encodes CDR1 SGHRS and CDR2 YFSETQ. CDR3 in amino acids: CASSSSGEGYTF. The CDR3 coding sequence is TGCGCCAGCAGCTCTTCAGGGGAAGGCTACACCTTC.

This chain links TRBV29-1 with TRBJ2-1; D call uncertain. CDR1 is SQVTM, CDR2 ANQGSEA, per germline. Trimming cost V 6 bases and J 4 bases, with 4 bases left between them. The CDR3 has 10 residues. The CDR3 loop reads CSVLYNEQFF. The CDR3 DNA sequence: TGCAGCGTCCTTTACAATGAGCAGTTCTTC.

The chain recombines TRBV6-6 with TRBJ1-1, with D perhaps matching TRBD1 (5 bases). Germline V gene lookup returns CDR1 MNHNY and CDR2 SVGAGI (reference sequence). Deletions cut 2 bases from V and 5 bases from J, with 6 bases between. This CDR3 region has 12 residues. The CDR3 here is CASSYGGTEAFF. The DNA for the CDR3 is TGTGCCAGCAGTTACGGGGGGACTGAAGCTTTCTTT.